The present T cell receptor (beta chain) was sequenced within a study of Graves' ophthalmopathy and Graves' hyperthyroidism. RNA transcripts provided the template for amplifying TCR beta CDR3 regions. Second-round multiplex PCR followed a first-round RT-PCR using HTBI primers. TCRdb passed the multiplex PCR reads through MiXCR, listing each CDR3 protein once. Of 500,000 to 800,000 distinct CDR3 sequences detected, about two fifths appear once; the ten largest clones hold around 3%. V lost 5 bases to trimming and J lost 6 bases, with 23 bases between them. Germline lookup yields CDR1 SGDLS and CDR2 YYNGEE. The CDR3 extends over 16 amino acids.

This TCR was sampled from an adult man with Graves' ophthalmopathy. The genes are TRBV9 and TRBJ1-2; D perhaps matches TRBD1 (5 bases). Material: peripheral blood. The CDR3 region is CASSYSTGTLRHGYTF. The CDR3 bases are TGTGCCAGCAGTTACAGCACCGGGACCCTACGACATGGCTACACCTTC.